The rows below give T cell receptor beta chains drawn from one sample of a study of human T cells and chemical hapten exposure. TCRdb fed the RACE reads into MiXCR, producing one record per CDR3 protein. The table records about 260,000 distinct CDR3 sequences, 7.5% to 10% of them present only once. The specimen comprised whole blood, sampled in connection with sensitization to the hapten diphenylcyclopropenone (DPC). The receptor set was obtained from a woman between 40 and 50 years old with alopecia areata. Some clones in this sample may be carry-over from other donors' samples. The CDR3 runs from the conserved cysteine through the conserved F or W. D genes are given only for firm matches. The size field is filled for only some rows; it gives once, few, many or a size class.

CDR3 DNA	CDR3 protein	clone size	V gene	D gene	J gene
TGTGCCAGCACGGGCAGGGTGGCAGATACGCAGTATTTT	CASTGRVADTQYF	few	TRBV6-1	-	TRBJ2-3
TGTGCCAGCAGCCCACAGGTAGTCGGCTATGGCTACACCTTC	CASSPQVVGYGYTF	many	TRBV7-3	-	TRBJ1-2
TGCAGTGCCCTCGGGACTAGCTCCTACAATGAGCAGTTCTTC	CSALGTSSYNEQFF	few	TRBV20-1	TRBD2	TRBJ2-1
TGCAGTGCTACAAGACCAGAGAGGACGCAGTATTTT	CSATRPERTQYF	few	TRBV20-1	-	TRBJ2-3
TGTGCCAGCAGCTTGGAGACCAGGGGGGAGACCCAGTACTTC	CASSLETRGETQYF	many	TRBV5-6	TRBD1	TRBJ2-5
TGTGCCAGCAGCACAGCTCTACTAGCGGGGGGCCTCGATACGCAGTATTTT	CASSTALLAGGLDTQYF	-	TRBV7-2	TRBD2	TRBJ2-3
TGTGCCAGCAGCCCCCTGGGGGATACGCAGTATTTT	CASSPLGDTQYF	many	TRBV7-2	-	TRBJ2-3
TGTGCCAGCAGCTCCAACTCACCCCTCCACTTT	CASSSNSPLHF	many	TRBV5-6	-	TRBJ1-6
TGTGCCAGCAGCGTAGAACCCCTCTGGGGGGCATCAGGAACAGATACGCAGTATTTT	CASSVEPLWGASGTDTQYF	-	TRBV9	-	TRBJ2-3
TGTGCCAGCAGCCGCGTGCTGCTAGGGGATGAGCAGTTCTTC	CASSRVLLGDEQFF	-	TRBV5-6	-	TRBJ2-1
TGTGCCAGCAAAGAGACGCCTAGCACAGATACGCAGTATTTT	CASKETPSTDTQYF	-	TRBV9	-	TRBJ2-3
TGTGCCAGCAGTTCGACGCGGACTAGCGGGAGAGGTGAGCAGTTCTTC	CASSSTRTSGRGEQFF	-	TRBV12-3/TRBV12-4	TRBD2	TRBJ2-1
TGTGCCATCAGTACAGACAGGTCTGAAAAACTGTTTTTT	CAISTDRSEKLFF	many	TRBV10-3	-	TRBJ1-4
TGTGCCACCAGTGATTCGACTAGCGGGAGGGCCGCGGATACGCAGTATTTT	CATSDSTSGRAADTQYF	few	TRBV24-1	TRBD2	TRBJ2-3
TGTGCCACCTTGGGGAATCGGGACACTGAAGCTTTCTTT	CATLGNRDTEAFF	many	TRBV24-1	-	TRBJ1-1
TGCAGTGCTAGCGGGACAGGGTCCTCCTACGAGCAGTACTTC	CSASGTGSSYEQYF	few	TRBV20-1	TRBD1	TRBJ2-7
TGTGCCAGCAGTTTGAGTGGCGGCTGGGGCTACACCTTC	CASSLSGGWGYTF	-	TRBV28	-	TRBJ1-2
TGTGCCAGCAGTTGGACTAGCGGGATTTACGAGCAGTACTTC	CASSWTSGIYEQYF	few	TRBV27	TRBD2	TRBJ2-7
TGTGCCAGCAGCCCAACCATTACAGGGTCTCGGAATGAGCAGTTCTTC	CASSPTITGSRNEQFF	-	TRBV7-6	-	TRBJ2-1
TGTGCCAGCAGGAGACTAGGACTAGCGGGAGGATTTGAGCAGTTCTTC	CASRRLGLAGGFEQFF	few	TRBV6-2/TRBV6-3	TRBD2	TRBJ2-1
TGCAGTGCCCTCGTCCGGGACAGGGGGCCGGAGACCCAGTACTTC	CSALVRDRGPETQYF	-	TRBV20-1	TRBD1	TRBJ2-5
TGTGCCATCAGTGAAAATCAGGGGTCCAACACTGAAGCTTTCTTT	CAISENQGSNTEAFF	-	TRBV10-3	-	TRBJ1-1
TGTGCCATCAGCGCTGACCACGTGGAGCAGTACTTC	CAISADHVEQYF	once	TRBV10-3	-	TRBJ2-7
TGCAGTGCTTTAAGGGGCTATGAGCAGTTCTTC	CSALRGYEQFF	-	TRBV20-1	-	TRBJ2-1
TGCGCCAGCAGCTCGGGACTCCAGGGGGTCCGTCTCGAGCAGTACTTC	CASSSGLQGVRLEQYF	-	TRBV5-1	-	TRBJ2-7
TGTGCCAGCAGATCCGGGACAGGGTCGTATGGCTACACCTTC	CASRSGTGSYGYTF	many	TRBV2	TRBD1	TRBJ1-2
TGTGCCATCAGTGGGGGACTAGCGGGAGGAGAGACCCAGTACTTC	CAISGGLAGGETQYF	few	TRBV10-3	TRBD2	TRBJ2-5
TGTGCCACCAGTGGCCAAAGACTAACAGCGTTTTCGGCTAGCACAGATACGCAGTATTTT	CATSGQRLTAFSASTDTQYF	-	TRBV24-1	-	TRBJ2-3
TGCGCCAGCAGCTTGTTGACTAGCGGAGTCTACAATGAGCAGTTCTTC	CASSLLTSGVYNEQFF	-	TRBV5-1	TRBD2	TRBJ2-1